This note documents a single TCR beta chain sequence. Its antigen is unknown. Patients were excluded for autoimmune disease history or systemic immunosuppression. The sample originates from a study of OX40 agonist ivuxolimab in advanced cancers. Overall study: There were three patients with partial responses, one having hepatocellular carcinoma and two cutaneous melanoma.

Study results and caveats: Expanded peripheral T cells had an undetermined antigen specificity. CD4+ and CD8+ blood T cells expanded clonally by week 6 at 0.1 to 3.0 mg/kg.

The CDR3 spans 16 residues. CDR1 and CDR2 (germline): SGHDT, YYEEEE. J was trimmed by 1 base and V by 1 base; bases with no gene match: 3. Clones were sequenced by immunoSEQ multiplex PCR, and TCRdb holds only the in-frame ones, with some missing. Among about 83,000 clones listed, about 88% were seen once. The sample was CD4+ or CD8+ T cells sorted from blood, taken in a trial of the OX40 agonist ivuxolimab. This TCR was sampled from an adult with an advanced solid tumor such as melanoma, head and neck, liver or kidney cancer. This rearrangement joins TRBV5-6 to TRBJ2-3, with TRBD1 matching 10 bases. The CDR3 protein is CASSLRTGGGTDTQYF. CDR3 DNA sequence: TGTGCCAGCAGCTTGCGGACAGGGGGAGGCACAGATACGCAGTATTTT.